This TCR beta chain is from a study of T cell clonality in common variable immunodeficiency (dated by TCRdb to the mid-2010s). The study at large found these results: CVID subjects shared fewer TCRbeta clones with each other than healthy controls did (p < 0.0001). TCRbeta clonality was higher in CVID subjects than in healthy controls (t-test p = 0.018), and the increase was most characteristic of about a third of subjects. According to the authors, figuring out what caused the increased clonality in CVID would require sequencing the repertoires of T cell subpopulations. Fewer deletions and N-nucleotide insertions were reportedly observed in CVID TCRbeta sequences, and highly modified clones with 13 or more V deletions were reportedly absent from CVID TCRbeta sequences. Patient heterogeneity within the CVID cohort put limits on correlating repertoire features with clinical complications. Even though DNA input was the same, control samples had an average of about 89,000 unique sequences each, compared with 30,000 to 40,000 in CVID samples.

CVID samples and control samples contributed equivalent amounts of genomic DNA as sequencing input. For every sample, a 60 bp segment covering the rearranged TCRbeta CDR3 region was amplified and then sequenced. The immunoSEQ assay, a bias-corrected multiplex PCR combined with high-throughput sequencing, was used to amplify TCRbeta. Turning to the authors' computational methods: Each unique nucleotide sequence was treated as a clone and annotated with V, D and J genes, copy number and frequency. Sequences were labeled productive if in frame, and non-productive if out of frame or containing stop codons. As previously described, clonality was computed from Shannon's entropy. The predicted amino acid sequences of productive clones were used to derive mean CDR3 Kyte-Doolittle hydropathy. Hierarchical clustering of scaled V gene usage was performed with the R hclust function using Manhattan distance and complete linkage. Sharing of clones by CDR3 amino acid sequence was evaluated by resampling 12 repertoires per group over 100 rounds. The repertoires were searched for about 70 published EBV-specific TCRbeta sequences and some 250 published CMV-specific TCRbeta sequences. Analysis left out two CVID samples that produced under 10,000 sequences, so roughly 45 CVID repertoires remained. TCRdb carries this immuneACCESS record with in-frame sequences only. Its versions omit some clonotypes, under half of them owing to an unresolved V gene in the studies checked, with the rest unexplained. D and trimming were read from the DNA, whereas the V and J calls and clone size are those reported in that table. The data for this sample show fewer than 75,000 clones, each detected more than once. About 1.7% of the sample is held by the ten biggest clonotypes.

This clone was picked up many times. This receptor's antigen is unknown. The read terminates 3 residues before the CDR3 end, so the remaining end is supplied by the germline J gene. Relative to germline, V is 1 base shorter and J is 6 bases shorter, with 3 bases between their ends. The germline V gene supplies CDR1 SGHTA and CDR2 FQGTGA. From the cysteine through the phenylalanine, the CDR3 covers 12 amino acids. The CDR3 was read in part: 27 bases, with the frame set at base 1. Both CVID patients and healthy controls were predominantly of Caucasian heritage. Heparinized peripheral whole blood samples of about 5 to 8 ml were obtained from each donor. Genomic DNA from adults with common variable immune deficiency (CVID) and from healthy adult controls was used for sequencing of TCRbeta CDR3 repertoires. There were roughly 22 healthy adult volunteers in the control group (approximately 12 female and about ten male), ranging in age from roughly 20 to 70 years, with a mean age of around 33. To isolate peripheral blood mononuclear cells, diluted blood was subjected to density centrifugation over Hypaque 1077 or Ficoll-Paque. Genomic DNA was extracted from unsorted mononuclear cells by Qiagen column purification or by a centrifugation-based method.

The specimen was peripheral blood mononuclear cells. The V gene is TRBV7-3 and the J gene is TRBJ2-2; no D segment can be confidently identified. This sequence was found in a person aged 18-70 years in good health. CDR3 DNA, as far as it was read: TGTGCCAGCAGCTTAAGGCCCGGGGAG. It translates to CASSLRPGE. The full CDR3 sequence reads CASSLRPGELFF.